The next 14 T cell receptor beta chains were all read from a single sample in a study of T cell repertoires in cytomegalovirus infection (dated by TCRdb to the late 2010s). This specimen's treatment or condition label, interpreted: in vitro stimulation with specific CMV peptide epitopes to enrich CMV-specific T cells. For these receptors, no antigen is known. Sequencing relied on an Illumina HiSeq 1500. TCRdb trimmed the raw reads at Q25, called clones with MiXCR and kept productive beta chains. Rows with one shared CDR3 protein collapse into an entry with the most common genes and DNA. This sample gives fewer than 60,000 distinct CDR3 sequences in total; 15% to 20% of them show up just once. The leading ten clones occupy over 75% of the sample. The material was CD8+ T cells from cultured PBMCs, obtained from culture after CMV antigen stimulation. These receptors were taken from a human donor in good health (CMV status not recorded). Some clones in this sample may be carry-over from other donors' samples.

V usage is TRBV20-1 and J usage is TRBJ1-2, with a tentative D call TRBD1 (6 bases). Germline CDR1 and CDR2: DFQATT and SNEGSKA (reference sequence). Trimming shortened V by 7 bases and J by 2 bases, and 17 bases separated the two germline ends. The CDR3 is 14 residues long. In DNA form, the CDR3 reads TGCAGTGGCTCCCGGGGGGGCCTGAACTATGGCTACACCTTC. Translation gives CSGSRGGLNYGYTF.

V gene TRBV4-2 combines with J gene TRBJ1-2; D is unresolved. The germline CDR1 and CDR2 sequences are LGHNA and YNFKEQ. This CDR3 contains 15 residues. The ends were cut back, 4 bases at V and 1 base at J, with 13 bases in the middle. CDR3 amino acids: CASSPLWADNYGYTF. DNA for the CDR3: TGTGCCAGCAGCCCCCTGTGGGCAGATAACTATGGCTACACCTTC.

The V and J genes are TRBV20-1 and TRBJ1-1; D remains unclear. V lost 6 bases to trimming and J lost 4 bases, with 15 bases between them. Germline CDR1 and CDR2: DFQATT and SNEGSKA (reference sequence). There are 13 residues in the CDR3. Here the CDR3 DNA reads TGCAGTGCAATGGGCCGTTGGAGCACTGAAGCTTTCTTT. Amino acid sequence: CSAMGRWSTEAFF.

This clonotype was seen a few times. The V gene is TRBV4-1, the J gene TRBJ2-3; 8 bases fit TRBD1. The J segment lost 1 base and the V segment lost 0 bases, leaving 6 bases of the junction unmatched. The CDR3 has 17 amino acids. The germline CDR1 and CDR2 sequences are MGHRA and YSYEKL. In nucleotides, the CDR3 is TGCGCCAGCAGCCAAGATCCAACAGGGGGTGGCACAGATACGCAGTATTTT. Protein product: CASSQDPTGGGTDTQYF.

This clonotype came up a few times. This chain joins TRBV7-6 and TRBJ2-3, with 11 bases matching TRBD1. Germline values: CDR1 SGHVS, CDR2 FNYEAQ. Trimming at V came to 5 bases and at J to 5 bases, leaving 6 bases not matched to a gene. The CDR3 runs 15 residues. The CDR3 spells CASSGPDRGQDTQYF. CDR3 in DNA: TGTGCCAGCAGCGGGCCGGACAGGGGGCAAGATACGCAGTATTTT.

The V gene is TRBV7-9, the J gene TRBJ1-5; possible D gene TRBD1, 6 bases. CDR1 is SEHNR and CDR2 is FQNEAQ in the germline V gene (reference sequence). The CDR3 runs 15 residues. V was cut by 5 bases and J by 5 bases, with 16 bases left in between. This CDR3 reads CASSPQGGLDQPQHF. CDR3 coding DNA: TGTGCCAGCAGCCCCCAAGGGGGACTGGATCAGCCCCAGCATTTT.

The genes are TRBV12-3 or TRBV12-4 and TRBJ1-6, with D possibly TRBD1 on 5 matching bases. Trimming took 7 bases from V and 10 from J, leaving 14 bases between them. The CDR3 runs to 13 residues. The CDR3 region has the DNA TGTGCCAGCATTCTGGCGAGGGGCTCACCCCTCCACTTT. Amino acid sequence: CASILARGSPLHF.

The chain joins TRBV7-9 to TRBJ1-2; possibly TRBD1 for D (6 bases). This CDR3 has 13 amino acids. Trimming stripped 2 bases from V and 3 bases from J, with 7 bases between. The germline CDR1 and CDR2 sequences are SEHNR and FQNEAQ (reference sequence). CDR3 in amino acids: CASSLRTDYGYTF. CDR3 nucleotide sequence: TGTGCCAGCAGCTTAAGGACAGACTATGGCTACACCTTC.

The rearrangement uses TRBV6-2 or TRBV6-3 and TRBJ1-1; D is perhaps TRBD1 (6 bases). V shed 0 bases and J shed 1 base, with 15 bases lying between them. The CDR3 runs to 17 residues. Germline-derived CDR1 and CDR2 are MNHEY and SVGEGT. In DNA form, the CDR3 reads TGTGCCAGCAGTTACTCGATACCTCTAGGGGGGAACACTGAAGCTTTCTTT. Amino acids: CASSYSIPLGGNTEAFF.

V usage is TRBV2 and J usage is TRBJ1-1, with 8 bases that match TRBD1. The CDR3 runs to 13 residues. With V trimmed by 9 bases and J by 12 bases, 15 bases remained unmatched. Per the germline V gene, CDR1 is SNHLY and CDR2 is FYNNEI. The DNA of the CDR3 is TGTGCCAGATGGACAGGGAACTATTTAGCACCTTTCTTT. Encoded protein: CARWTGNYLAPFF.

The CDR3 loop is CASRSGGSSYNEQFF. The DNA of the CDR3 is TGTGCCAGTAGGTCAGGGGGGAGCTCCTACAATGAGCAGTTCTTC. The chain carries TRBV19 and TRBJ2-1, with D perhaps matching TRBD1 (7 bases). V shed 6 bases and J shed 0 bases, with 12 bases lying between them. CDR1 is LNHDA and CDR2 is SQIVND in the germline V gene (reference sequence). CDR3 length: 15 residues.

The CDR3 here is CASSFLPGASSHEQYF. The CDR3 nucleotides are TGTGCCAGCAGTTTCCTACCCGGGGCTAGCAGCCACGAGCAGTACTTC. This chain links TRBV6-2 or TRBV6-3 with TRBJ2-7; TRBD1 or TRBD2 may be the D gene (5 bases each). This CDR3 has 16 residues. Trimming left V 4 bases short and J 5 bases short, with 21 bases between. CDR1 is MNHEY and CDR2 is SVGEGT in the germline V gene.

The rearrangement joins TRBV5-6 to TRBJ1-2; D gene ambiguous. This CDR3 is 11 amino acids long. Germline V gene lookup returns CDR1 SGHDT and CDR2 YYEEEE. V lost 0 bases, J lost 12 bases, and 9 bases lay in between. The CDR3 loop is CASSLGRTHTF. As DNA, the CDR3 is TGTGCCAGCAGCTTGGGTCGGACGCACACCTTC.

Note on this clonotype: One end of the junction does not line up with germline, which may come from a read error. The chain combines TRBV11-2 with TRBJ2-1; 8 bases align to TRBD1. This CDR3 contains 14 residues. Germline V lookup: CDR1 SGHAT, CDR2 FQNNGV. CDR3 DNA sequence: TGTGCCAGCAGTTTAGGACAGGGACTTACTGAGCAGTTCTTC. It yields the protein CASSLGQGLTEQFF.